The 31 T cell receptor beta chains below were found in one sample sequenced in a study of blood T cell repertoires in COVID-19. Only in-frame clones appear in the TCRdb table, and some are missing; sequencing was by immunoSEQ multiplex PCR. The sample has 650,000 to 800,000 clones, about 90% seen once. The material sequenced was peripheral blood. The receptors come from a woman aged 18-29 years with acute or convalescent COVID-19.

CDR3 region: CASSLGGFNMQFF. DNA for the CDR3: TGCGCCAGCAGCTTGGGGGGCTTTAATATGCAGTTCTTC. The rearrangement links TRBV5-1 to TRBJ2-1, with D possibly TRBD1 on 5 matching bases. The CDR3 loop spans 13 amino acids. V was pared by 0 bases and J by 12 bases, with 13 bases between. Germline V gene sequence: CDR1 SGHRS, CDR2 YFSETQ.

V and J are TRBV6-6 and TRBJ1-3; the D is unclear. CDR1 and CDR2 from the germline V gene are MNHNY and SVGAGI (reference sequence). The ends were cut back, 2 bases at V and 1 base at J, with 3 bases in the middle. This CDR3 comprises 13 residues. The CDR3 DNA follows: TGTGCCAGCAGTTACCTATCTGGAAACACCATATATTTT. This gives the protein CASSYLSGNTIYF.

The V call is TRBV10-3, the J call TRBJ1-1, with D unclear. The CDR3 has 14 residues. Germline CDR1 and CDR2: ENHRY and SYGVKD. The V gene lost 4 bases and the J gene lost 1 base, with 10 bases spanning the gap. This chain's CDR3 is CAISGAPENTEAFF. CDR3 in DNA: TGTGCCATCAGTGGGGCCCCTGAGAACACTGAAGCTTTCTTT.

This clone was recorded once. For the CDR3, the DNA is TGTGCCAGCAGCTTAATGACTAGTGGGTACAATGAGCAGTTCTTC. It translates to CASSLMTSGYNEQFF. V and J are TRBV13 and TRBJ2-1, with D possibly matching TRBD2 (6 bases). CDR1 PRHDT and CDR2 FYEKMQ come from the germline V gene (reference sequence). V was trimmed by 2 bases and J by 4 bases, leaving 12 bases between them. The CDR3 runs 15 residues.

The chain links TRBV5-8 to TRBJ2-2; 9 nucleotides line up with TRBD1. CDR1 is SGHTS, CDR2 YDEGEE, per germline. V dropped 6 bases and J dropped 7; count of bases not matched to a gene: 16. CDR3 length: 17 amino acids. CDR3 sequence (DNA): TGTGCCAGCACCTTAGTTCGTCCGGGACAGGGTAACGGGGAGCTGTTTTTT. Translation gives CASTLVRPGQGNGELFF.

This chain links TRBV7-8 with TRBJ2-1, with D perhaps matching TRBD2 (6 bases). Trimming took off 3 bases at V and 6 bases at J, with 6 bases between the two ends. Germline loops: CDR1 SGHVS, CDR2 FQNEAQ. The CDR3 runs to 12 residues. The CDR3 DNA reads TGTGCCAGCAGCTTTAGCGGCAATGAGCAGTTCTTC. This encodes CASSFSGNEQFF.

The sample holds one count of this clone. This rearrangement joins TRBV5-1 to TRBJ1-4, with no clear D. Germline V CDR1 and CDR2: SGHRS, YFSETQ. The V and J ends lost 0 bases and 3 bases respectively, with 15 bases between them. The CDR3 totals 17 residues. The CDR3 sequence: CASSLEPGNWANEKLFF. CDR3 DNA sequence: TGCGCCAGCAGCTTGGAACCGGGTAACTGGGCTAATGAAAAACTGTTTTTT.

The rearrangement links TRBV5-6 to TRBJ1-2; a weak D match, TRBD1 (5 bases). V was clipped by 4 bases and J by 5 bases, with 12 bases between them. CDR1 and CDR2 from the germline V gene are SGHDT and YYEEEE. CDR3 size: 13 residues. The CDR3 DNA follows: TGTGCCAGCAGCGGTGGGGACTTTTATGGCTACACCTTC. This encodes CASSGGDFYGYTF. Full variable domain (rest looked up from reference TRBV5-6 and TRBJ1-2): DAGVTQSPTHLIKTRGQQVTLRCSPKSGHDTVSWYQQALGQGPQFIFQYYEEEERQRGNFPDRFSGHQFPNYSSELNVNALLLGDSALYLCASSGGDFYGYTFGSGTRLTVV.

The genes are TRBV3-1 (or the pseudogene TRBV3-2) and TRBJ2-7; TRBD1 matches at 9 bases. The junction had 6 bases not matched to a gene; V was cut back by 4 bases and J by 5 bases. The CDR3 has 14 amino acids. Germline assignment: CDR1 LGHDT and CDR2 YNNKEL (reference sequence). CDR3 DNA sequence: TGTGCCAGCAGCCTACGACAGGGGGTCGACGAGCAGTACTTC. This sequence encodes CASSLRQGVDEQYF.

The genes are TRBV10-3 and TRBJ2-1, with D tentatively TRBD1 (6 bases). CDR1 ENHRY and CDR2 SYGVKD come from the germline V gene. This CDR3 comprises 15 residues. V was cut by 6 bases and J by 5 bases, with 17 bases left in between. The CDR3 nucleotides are TGTGCCATCAGGCTTGGACAGTTTCCCGACAATGAGCAGTTCTTC. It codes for CAIRLGQFPDNEQFF.

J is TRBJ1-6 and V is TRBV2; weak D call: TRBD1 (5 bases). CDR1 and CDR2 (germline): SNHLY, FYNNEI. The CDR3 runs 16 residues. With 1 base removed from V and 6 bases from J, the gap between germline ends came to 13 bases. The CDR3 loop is CASSEVGAHINSPLHF. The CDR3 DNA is TGTGCCAGCAGTGAAGTAGGGGCACATATTAATTCACCCCTCCACTTT.

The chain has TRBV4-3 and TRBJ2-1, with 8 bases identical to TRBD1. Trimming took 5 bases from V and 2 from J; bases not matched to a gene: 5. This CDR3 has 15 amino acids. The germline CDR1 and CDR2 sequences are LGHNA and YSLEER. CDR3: CASSIGQGTYNEQFF. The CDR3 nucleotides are TGCGCCAGCAGCATCGGACAGGGTACCTACAATGAGCAGTTCTTC.

CDR3 loop: CASSPPNSMNTEAFF. The CDR3, as DNA: TGTGCCAGCTCACCACCGAACAGTATGAACACTGAAGCTTTCTTT. V and J are TRBV18 and TRBJ1-1; D gene unclear. The length of the CDR3 is 15 residues. CDR1 KGHSH and CDR2 LQKENI come from the germline V gene. Trimming removed 0 bases at V and 0 bases at J, with 8 bases between.

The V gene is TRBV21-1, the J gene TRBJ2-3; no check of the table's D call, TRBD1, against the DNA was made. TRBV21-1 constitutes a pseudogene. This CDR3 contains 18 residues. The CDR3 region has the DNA TGTGCCAGCAGCAAAGGAACGTTTATAGGACACCGCTGGGATACGCAGTATTTT. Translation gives CASSKGTFIGHRWDTQYF.

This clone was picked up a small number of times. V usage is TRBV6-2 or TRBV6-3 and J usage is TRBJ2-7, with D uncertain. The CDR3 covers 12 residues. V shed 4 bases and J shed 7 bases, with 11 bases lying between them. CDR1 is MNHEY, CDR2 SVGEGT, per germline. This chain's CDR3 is CASSLDSAEQYF. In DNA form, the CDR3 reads TGTGCCAGCAGTTTAGACTCGGCGGAGCAGTACTTC.

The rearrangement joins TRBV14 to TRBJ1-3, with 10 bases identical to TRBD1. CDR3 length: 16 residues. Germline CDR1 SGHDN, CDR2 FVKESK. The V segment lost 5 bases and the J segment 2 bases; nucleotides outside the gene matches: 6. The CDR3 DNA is TGTGCCAGCAGCTGGGACAGGGGAATTCCTGGAAACACCATATATTTT. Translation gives CASSWDRGIPGNTIYF. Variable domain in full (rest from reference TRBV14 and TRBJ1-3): EAGVTQFPSHSVIEKGQTVTLRCDPISGHDNLYWYRRVMGKEIKFLLHFVKESKQDESGMPNNRFLAERTGGTYSTLKVQPAELEDSGVYFCASSWDRGIPGNTIYFGEGSWLTVV.

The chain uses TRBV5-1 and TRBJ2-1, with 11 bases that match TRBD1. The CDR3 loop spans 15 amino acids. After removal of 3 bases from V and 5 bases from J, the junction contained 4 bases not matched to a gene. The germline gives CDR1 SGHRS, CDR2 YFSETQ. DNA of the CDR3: TGCGCCAGCAGCTCCCGGGACAGGGGGAACAATGAGCAGTTCTTC. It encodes CASSSRDRGNNEQFF.

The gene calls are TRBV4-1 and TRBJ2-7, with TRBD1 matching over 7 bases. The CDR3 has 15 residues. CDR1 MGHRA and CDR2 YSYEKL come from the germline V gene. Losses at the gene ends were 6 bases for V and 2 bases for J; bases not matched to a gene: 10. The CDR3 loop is CASSSRQGITYEQYF. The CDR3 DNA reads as TGCGCCAGCAGTTCTAGACAGGGCATCACCTACGAGCAGTACTTC.

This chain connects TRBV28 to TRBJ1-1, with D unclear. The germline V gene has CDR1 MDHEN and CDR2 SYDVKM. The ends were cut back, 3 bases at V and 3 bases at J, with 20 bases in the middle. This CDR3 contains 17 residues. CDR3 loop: CASSLVAGIITYTEAFF. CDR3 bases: TGTGCCAGCAGTTTGGTCGCGGGAATTATAACGTACACTGAAGCTTTCTTT.

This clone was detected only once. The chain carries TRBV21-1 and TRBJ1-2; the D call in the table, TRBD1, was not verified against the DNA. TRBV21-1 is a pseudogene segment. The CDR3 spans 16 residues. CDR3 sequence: CASSKEDRAPGNGYTF. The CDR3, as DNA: TGTGCCAGCAGCAAAGAGGACAGAGCCCCCGGTAATGGCTACACCTTC.

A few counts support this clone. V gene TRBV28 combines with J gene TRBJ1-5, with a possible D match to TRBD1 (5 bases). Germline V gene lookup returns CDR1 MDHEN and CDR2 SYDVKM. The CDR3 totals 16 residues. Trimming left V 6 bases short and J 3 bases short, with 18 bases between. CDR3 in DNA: TGTGCCAGCAGCCCAGGAGGGGTTACCGCCAATCAGCCCCAGCATTTT. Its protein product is CASSPGGVTANQPQHF.

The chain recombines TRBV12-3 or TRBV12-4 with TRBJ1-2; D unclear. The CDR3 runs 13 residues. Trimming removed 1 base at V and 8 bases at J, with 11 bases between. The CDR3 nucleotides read TGTGCCAGCAGTTTAGAGAGTTCTTGGGGCTACACCTTC. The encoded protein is CASSLESSWGYTF.

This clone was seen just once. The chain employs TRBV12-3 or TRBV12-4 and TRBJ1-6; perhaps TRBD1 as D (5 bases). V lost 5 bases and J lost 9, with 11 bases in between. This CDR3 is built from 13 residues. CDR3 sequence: CASSQQTASPLHF. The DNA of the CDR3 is TGTGCCAGCAGTCAACAGACAGCTTCACCCCTCCACTTT.

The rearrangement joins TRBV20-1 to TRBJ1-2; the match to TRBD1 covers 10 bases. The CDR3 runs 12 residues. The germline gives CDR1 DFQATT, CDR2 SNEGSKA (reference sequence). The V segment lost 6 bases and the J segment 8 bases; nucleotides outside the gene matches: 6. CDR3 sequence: CSASDRGQGYTF. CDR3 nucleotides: TGCAGTGCCAGTGACAGGGGGCAAGGCTACACCTTC.

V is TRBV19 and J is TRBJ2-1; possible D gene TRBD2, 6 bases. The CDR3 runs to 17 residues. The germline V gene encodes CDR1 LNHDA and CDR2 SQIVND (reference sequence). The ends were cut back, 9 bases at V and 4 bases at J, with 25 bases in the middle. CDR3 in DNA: TGTGCCAGCGCCCTGGAAGGTGGAGGAGGGCCGTACAATGAGCAGTTCTTC. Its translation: CASALEGGGGPYNEQFF.

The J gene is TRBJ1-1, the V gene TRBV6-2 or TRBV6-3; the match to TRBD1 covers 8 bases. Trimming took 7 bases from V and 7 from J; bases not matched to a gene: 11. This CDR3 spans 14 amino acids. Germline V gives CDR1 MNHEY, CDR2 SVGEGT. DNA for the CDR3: TGTGCCAGCACCCCCTATGACAGGGGAGATGAAGCTTTCTTT. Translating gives CASTPYDRGDEAFF.

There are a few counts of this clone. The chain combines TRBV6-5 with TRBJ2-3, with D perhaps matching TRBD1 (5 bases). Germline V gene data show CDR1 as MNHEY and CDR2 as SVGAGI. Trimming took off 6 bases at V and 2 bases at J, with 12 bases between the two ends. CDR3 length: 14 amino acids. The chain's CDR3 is CASSFDSYTDTQYF. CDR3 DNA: TGTGCCAGCAGCTTCGACAGCTACACAGATACGCAGTATTTT.

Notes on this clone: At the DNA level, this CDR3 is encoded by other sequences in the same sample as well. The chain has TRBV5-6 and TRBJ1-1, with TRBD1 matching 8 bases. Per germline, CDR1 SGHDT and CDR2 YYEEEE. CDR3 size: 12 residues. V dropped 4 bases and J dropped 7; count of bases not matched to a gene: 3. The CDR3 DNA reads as TGTGCCAGCAGCCCAGGGGGCGGTGAAGCTTTCTTT. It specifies CASSPGGGEAFF.

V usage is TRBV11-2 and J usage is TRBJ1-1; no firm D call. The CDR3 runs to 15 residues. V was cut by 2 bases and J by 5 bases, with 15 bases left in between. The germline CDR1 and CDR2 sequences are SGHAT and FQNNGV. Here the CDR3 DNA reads TGTGCCAGCAGCTTAAAGGCAGGTGGGAGGACTGAAGCTTTCTTT. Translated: CASSLKAGGRTEAFF.

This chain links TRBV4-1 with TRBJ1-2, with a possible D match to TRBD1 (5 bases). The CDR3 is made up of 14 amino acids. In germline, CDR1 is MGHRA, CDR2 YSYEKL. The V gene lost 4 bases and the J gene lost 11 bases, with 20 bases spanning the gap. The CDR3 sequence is CASSLLGGRQGYTF. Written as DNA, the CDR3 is TGCGCCAGCAGCCTTCTTGGCGGGAGGCAGGGATACACCTTC.

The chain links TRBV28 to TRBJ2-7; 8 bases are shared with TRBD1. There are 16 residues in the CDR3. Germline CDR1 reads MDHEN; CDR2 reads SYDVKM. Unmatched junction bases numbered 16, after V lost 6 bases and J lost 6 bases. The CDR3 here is CASRTFLRQGPGEQYF. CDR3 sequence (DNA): TGTGCCAGCAGGACATTTCTGAGACAGGGGCCGGGCGAGCAGTACTTC.